What follows are 21 T cell receptor beta chains derived from one specimen sequenced in a study of human T cells and chemical hapten exposure. Time point meaning: patch test 1, 2 weeks after DPC sensitization. Treatment described: therapeutic diphenylcyclopropenone sensitization with weekly scalp DPC. Each CDR3 protein is one row after TCRdb ran MiXCR on the RACE reads. This table has 180,000 or so distinct CDR3 sequences, more than 20% appearing once. The source material was whole blood, sampled in connection with sensitization to the hapten diphenylcyclopropenone (DPC). All receptors come from a woman aged 50 to 65 with alopecia areata. Some clones in this sample may be carry-over from other donors' samples.

This chain connects TRBV5-4 to TRBJ2-7; D might be TRBD2 (5 bases). Germline assignment: CDR1 SGHNT and CDR2 YYREEE (reference sequence). Between the trimmed V and J ends, which lost 3 bases and 5 bases, there was a span of 18 bases. This CDR3 is 15 amino acids long. In DNA form, the CDR3 reads TGTGCCAGCAGCTCCCTTTCGAGGGATTCTAACGAGCAGTACTTC. Its protein is CASSSLSRDSNEQYF. The entire variable domain, with the rest obtained from reference TRBV5-4 and TRBJ2-7, is as follows: ETGVTQSPTHLIKTRGQQVTLRCSSQSGHNTVSWYQQALGQGPQFIFQYYREEENGRGNFPPRFSGLQFPNYSSELNVNALELDDSALYLCASSSLSRDSNEQYFGPGTRLTVT.

This clonotype was detected a few times. The chain carries TRBV4-2 and TRBJ2-1; D is possibly TRBD2 (5 bases). V dropped 0 bases and J dropped 3 bases, with 12 bases sitting between them. Germline-derived CDR1 and CDR2 are LGHNA and YNFKEQ. This CDR3 has 16 amino acids. The CDR3 region is CASSQDREVYYNEQFF. DNA for the CDR3: TGTGCCAGCAGCCAAGATCGGGAAGTTTACTACAATGAGCAGTTCTTC.

This clonotype has ten or more counts. The chain joins TRBV6-5 to TRBJ1-3; D may be TRBD1 (6 bases). V was cut by 6 bases and J by 1 base, with 13 bases left in between. The CDR3 consists of 15 residues. CDR1 is MNHEY, CDR2 SVGAGI, per germline. The CDR3: CASRKQGTSGNTIYF. Here the CDR3 DNA reads TGTGCCAGCAGAAAACAGGGAACGTCTGGAAACACCATATATTTT.

This clonotype was picked up many times. V usage is TRBV7-9 and J usage is TRBJ1-4, with D possibly being TRBD1 (5 bases). V was trimmed by 9 bases and J by 5 bases, leaving 16 bases between them. The CDR3 is 14 amino acids. In germline, CDR1 is SEHNR, CDR2 FQNEAQ (reference sequence). The CDR3 DNA is TGTGCCAGTAGTTTGGGGACGGCAAATGAAAAACTGTTTTTT. Translating it yields CASSLGTANEKLFF. The entire variable domain, with the rest obtained from reference TRBV7-9 and TRBJ1-4, is as follows: DTGVSQNPRHKITKRGQNVTFRCDPISEHNRLYWYRQTLGQGPEFLTYFQNEAQLEKSRLLSDRFSAERPKGSFSTLEIQRTEQGDSAMYLCASSLGTANEKLFFGSGTQLSVL.

The V call is TRBV5-1, the J call TRBJ2-1, with 13 bases aligning to TRBD2. The length of the CDR3 is 17 residues. The V segment lost 5 bases and the J segment 7 bases; nucleotides outside the gene matches: 12. Germline V gives CDR1 SGHRS, CDR2 YFSETQ. CDR3 sequence (DNA): TGCGCCAGCAGTTCCGGGACTAGCGGGACTGGCTGGAATGAGCAGTTCTTC. Translation: CASSSGTSGTGWNEQFF.

The chain has TRBV12-3 or TRBV12-4 and TRBJ1-6; D is unclear. Trimming stripped 7 bases from V and 7 bases from J, with 5 bases between. The CDR3 has 11 amino acids. The CDR3 spells CASTRNSPLHF. The CDR3 nucleotides are TGTGCCAGCACCAGGAATTCACCCCTCCACTTT.

The chain employs TRBV28 and TRBJ1-1, with 7 bases that match TRBD1. This CDR3 contains 12 residues. Per the germline V gene, CDR1 is MDHEN and CDR2 is SYDVKM. V shed 8 bases, J shed 10 bases, and the junction held 10 bases outside the gene matches. The CDR3 is CASQGTRTGAFF. The CDR3 bases are TGTGCCAGCCAGGGAACCCGGACAGGAGCTTTCTTT.

In its sample, this clonotype was seen a few times. This chain joins TRBV6-5 and TRBJ1-1, with TRBD1 as a possible D gene (6 bases). The V and J ends lost 5 bases and 0 bases respectively, with 13 bases between them. The CDR3 spans 15 residues. Looked up from germline, CDR1 is MNHEY and CDR2 is SVGAGI. CDR3 in amino acids: CASSLTTGLNTEAFF. CDR3 nucleotides: TGTGCCAGCAGTCTTACTACAGGGTTGAACACTGAAGCTTTCTTT.

V usage is TRBV5-1 and J usage is TRBJ1-2; 9 bases fit TRBD1. V shed 2 bases, J shed 7 bases, and the junction held 15 bases outside the gene matches. Germline CDR1 reads SGHRS; CDR2 reads YFSETQ. CDR3 length equals 17 residues. This CDR3 is CASSFFPGQGSEGGYTF. As DNA, the CDR3 is TGCGCCAGCAGCTTCTTTCCGGGACAGGGTTCGGAAGGTGGCTACACCTTC.

This clonotype was seen more than once but under ten times. The V call is TRBV10-1, the J call TRBJ2-1, with D maybe TRBD1 (5 bases). Trimming removed 4 bases from V and 2 bases from J, with 9 bases in between. Germline V CDR1 and CDR2: WNHNN, SYGVQD (reference sequence). The CDR3 consists of 14 residues. The CDR3 reads CASSVRGTYNEQFF. As DNA, the CDR3 is TGCGCCAGCAGTGTAAGGGGAACCTACAATGAGCAGTTCTTC.

The V gene is TRBV11-3, the J gene TRBJ2-1; 7 bases map to TRBD2. Per germline, CDR1 SGHNT and CDR2 YENEEA. V was pared by 4 bases and J by 2 bases, with 5 bases of the junction left unmatched. This CDR3 spans 15 amino acids. CDR3 sequence reads: CASSSTSGAYNEQFF. CDR3 DNA: TGTGCCAGCAGCTCCACCAGCGGGGCCTACAATGAGCAGTTCTTC.

This clonotype showed up just a few times. The V call is TRBV4-2, the J call TRBJ2-7, with TRBD2 matching over 8 bases. The V and J ends lost 1 base and 3 bases, in that order; junction bases with no gene match: 8. The germline V gene encodes CDR1 LGHNA and CDR2 YNFKEQ. There are 16 residues in the CDR3. CDR3 residues: CASSQVLGTSNYEQYF. The CDR3 DNA reads as TGTGCCAGCAGCCAAGTTCTAGGGACTAGTAACTACGAGCAGTACTTC.

The chain recombines TRBV20-1 with TRBJ2-1; 12 bases are a match to TRBD2. This CDR3 region has 19 residues. Germline CDR1 reads DFQATT; CDR2 reads SNEGSKA (reference sequence). Unmatched junction bases numbered 16, after V lost 5 bases and J lost 2 bases. This chain's CDR3 is CSAVWTSGIANAPYNEQFF. The CDR3 nucleotides are TGCAGTGCTGTCTGGACTAGCGGGATCGCGAACGCCCCCTACAATGAGCAGTTCTTC.

The chain uses TRBV24-1 and TRBJ2-5, with TRBD2 matching over 11 bases. Losses at the gene ends were 10 bases for V and 0 bases for J; bases not matched to a gene: 6. Germline V gives CDR1 KGHDR, CDR2 SFDVKD. This CDR3 spans 15 amino acids. CDR3 region: CATEGTSGYQETQYF. The CDR3 region has the DNA TGTGCCACGGAAGGGACTAGCGGATACCAAGAGACCCAGTACTTC.

This clonotype was seen more than once but under ten times. The chain has TRBV5-4 and TRBJ1-5; the D gene is possibly TRBD1 (5 bases). The V gene lost 4 bases and the J gene lost 3 bases, with 11 bases spanning the gap. Per the germline V gene, CDR1 is SGHNT and CDR2 is YYREEE (reference sequence). This CDR3 has 14 amino acids. The CDR3 reads CASSQRGINQPQHF. CDR3 DNA: TGTGCCAGCAGCCAGCGGGGGATCAATCAGCCCCAGCATTTT.

The V gene is TRBV2, the J gene TRBJ1-4; 7 nucleotides agree with TRBD1. The V gene end was trimmed by 4 bases and the J gene end by 8 bases; junction bases not matched to a gene: 4. This CDR3 region has 13 residues. Germline-derived CDR1 and CDR2 are SNHLY and FYNNEI. The CDR3 is CASSGDSLEKLFF. The DNA for the CDR3 is TGTGCCAGCAGTGGGGACAGTTTGGAAAAACTGTTTTTT.

This clonotype has more than one count but fewer than ten. The chain recombines TRBV5-1 with TRBJ2-5; 13 bases align to TRBD2. Trimming took 4 bases from V and 1 from J; bases not matched to a gene: 13. The length of the CDR3 is 19 residues. Germline V gene data show CDR1 as SGHRS and CDR2 as YFSETQ. In nucleotides, the CDR3 is TGCGCCAGCAGCGTAGGACTAGCGGGAGTCCTGGCTATCCAAGAGACCCAGTACTTC. It encodes CASSVGLAGVLAIQETQYF.

Only a few counts were recorded for this clonotype. The genes are TRBV29-1 and TRBJ2-7; 9 nucleotides agree with TRBD1. The CDR3 is 15 residues long. The germline V gene has CDR1 SQVTM and CDR2 ANQGSEA. V dropped 0 bases and J dropped 2; count of bases not matched to a gene: 5. As DNA, the CDR3 is TGCAGCGTTGAAGAGGGGACAGGGAATCCCTACGAGCAGTACTTC. Residues: CSVEEGTGNPYEQYF.

The V gene is TRBV25-1, the J gene TRBJ2-1; 8 nucleotides align to TRBD1. The CDR3 consists of 16 residues. Germline-derived CDR1 and CDR2 are MGHDK and SYGVNS. With 1 base clipped from V and 9 bases from J, the junction kept 11 bases outside the gene matches. The CDR3 protein is CASSEFWQGAYVEQFF. For the CDR3, the DNA is TGTGCCAGCAGTGAATTTTGGCAGGGGGCGTATGTTGAGCAGTTCTTC. Full variable domain (remainder filled in from reference TRBV25-1 and TRBJ2-1): EADIYQTPRYLVIGTGKKITLECSQTMGHDKMYWYQQDPGMELHLIHYSYGVNSTEKGDLSSESTVSRIRTEHFPLTLESARPSHTSQYLCASSEFWQGAYVEQFFGPGTRLTVL.

This clonotype was observed a few times. V usage is TRBV5-1 and J usage is TRBJ1-2, with D perhaps matching TRBD1 (5 bases). There are 14 residues in the CDR3. The ends were cut back, 0 bases at V and 4 bases at J, with 10 bases in the middle. The germline CDR1 and CDR2 sequences are SGHRS and YFSETQ. The CDR3 nucleotides are TGCGCCAGCAGCTTGGGACAGCTTTCCTATGGCTACACCTTC. Translated: CASSLGQLSYGYTF.

This chain uses TRBV30 with TRBJ1-3; 8 nucleotides match TRBD1. J was trimmed by 5 bases and V by 2 bases; bases with no gene match: 5. CDR1 and CDR2 (germline): GTSNPN, SVGIG (reference sequence). The CDR3 totals 14 residues. CDR3 sequence reads: CAWSLDRGRNTIYF. The CDR3 coding sequence is TGTGCCTGGAGTCTCGACAGGGGCCGAAACACCATATATTTT.